These T cell receptor beta chains were read from a single sample in a study of shared clonotypes between healthy human individuals. Sequencing was performed with immunoSEQ multiplex PCR; in TCRdb, only in-frame clones are kept and a portion is missing. The sample comprises hundreds of thousands of clones, around 77% of which are singletons, and more than 10% rests with the top ten. Sequencing was done on a sample of PBMCs. These TCRs come from a woman aged 40 to 55 in good health. Some clones in this sample may be carry-over from other donors' samples. Each CDR3 is given with its conserved first and last residue. Fields, in order: CDR3 protein, V gene, J gene.

CDR3 protein: CASSPRDGYGYTF
V gene: TRBV4-3
J gene: TRBJ1-2

CDR3 protein: CASSLTGVSDEQYF
V gene: TRBV5-1
J gene: TRBJ2-7

CDR3 protein: CASSYRDQKDTQYF
V gene: TRBV5-1
J gene: TRBJ2-3

CDR3 protein: CASSPTGSDTGELFF
V gene: TRBV7-3
J gene: TRBJ2-2

CDR3 protein: CASSSTDQETQYF
V gene: TRBV27
J gene: TRBJ2-5

CDR3 protein: CARRSGGSGGAEQYF
V gene: TRBV5-1
J gene: TRBJ2-7

CDR3 protein: CATSRDRGFEQYF
V gene: TRBV15
J gene: TRBJ2-7

CDR3 protein: CASSQSQGGNEQFF
V gene: TRBV4-2
J gene: TRBJ2-1

CDR3 protein: CASSRERGLTYEQYF
V gene: TRBV7-8
J gene: TRBJ2-7

CDR3 protein: CASTFTNTGELFF
V gene: TRBV19
J gene: TRBJ2-2

CDR3 protein: CATSSGTSGRARGDTQYF
V gene: TRBV15
J gene: TRBJ2-3

CDR3 protein: CASSEGNQPQHF
V gene: TRBV2
J gene: TRBJ1-5

CDR3 protein: CASSLGDRATGELFF
V gene: TRBV5-6
J gene: TRBJ2-2

CDR3 protein: CASSAIPGSAGEQYF
V gene: TRBV9
J gene: TRBJ2-7

CDR3 protein: CASSLTQGAGELFF
V gene: TRBV11-2
J gene: TRBJ2-2

CDR3 protein: CASRERGLSYEQYF
V gene: TRBV6-1
J gene: TRBJ2-7

CDR3 protein: CASSTVGLENSPLHF
V gene: TRBV18
J gene: TRBJ1-6

CDR3 protein: CASSQDRGRISYEQYF
V gene: TRBV4-1
J gene: TRBJ2-7

CDR3 protein: CASSIGRVQNTEAFF
V gene: TRBV19
J gene: TRBJ1-1

CDR3 protein: CASSPRTSGNYEQYF
V gene: TRBV18
J gene: TRBJ2-7

CDR3 protein: CASSLGGAGANVLTF
V gene: TRBV7-8
J gene: TRBJ2-6

CDR3 protein: CSDDYRGETQYF
V gene: TRBV29-1
J gene: TRBJ2-5

CDR3 protein: CAWGGYGYTF
V gene: TRBV30
J gene: TRBJ1-2

CDR3 protein: CASSSSDRGPETQYF
V gene: TRBV7-9
J gene: TRBJ2-5

CDR3 protein: CASRYIGQYTGELFF
V gene: TRBV6-5
J gene: TRBJ2-2

CDR3 protein: CASSPQVAGAYNEQFF
V gene: TRBV4-2
J gene: TRBJ2-1

CDR3 protein: CASGFTGRGGETQYF
V gene: TRBV12-5
J gene: TRBJ2-5

CDR3 protein: CASGRATNEKLFF
V gene: TRBV9
J gene: TRBJ1-4

CDR3 protein: CASSQEPQNTGELFF
V gene: TRBV4-2
J gene: TRBJ2-2

CDR3 protein: CASSLEQTARDEQFF
V gene: TRBV5-4
J gene: TRBJ2-1

CDR3 protein: CASSPSLFGREGPYEQYF
V gene: TRBV11-1
J gene: TRBJ2-7

CDR3 protein: CASSLAGGSGNTIYF
V gene: TRBV7-9
J gene: TRBJ1-3

CDR3 protein: CASMGESGKLFF
V gene: TRBV6-5
J gene: TRBJ1-4

CDR3 protein: CASSYGRGYEQYF
V gene: TRBV7-6
J gene: TRBJ2-7

CDR3 protein: CASSLLGITNEKLFF
V gene: TRBV28
J gene: TRBJ1-4

CDR3 protein: CASSLRTGRYQPQHF
V gene: TRBV28
J gene: TRBJ1-5

CDR3 protein: CSAYRNEQYF
V gene: TRBV20-1
J gene: TRBJ2-7

CDR3 protein: CASSQDPHDTQYF
V gene: TRBV4-3
J gene: TRBJ2-3

CDR3 protein: CASSVDLGETQYF
V gene: TRBV9
J gene: TRBJ2-5

CDR3 protein: CATSRDLQGDYEQYF
V gene: TRBV15
J gene: TRBJ2-7

CDR3 protein: CAWRSMGQSGANVLTF
V gene: TRBV30
J gene: TRBJ2-6

CDR3 protein: CASSQDRVGIQYF
V gene: TRBV6-5
J gene: TRBJ2-4

CDR3 protein: CASSQSGGLNEQYF
V gene: TRBV7-9
J gene: TRBJ2-7

CDR3 protein: CASSRGGGDAGELFF
V gene: TRBV11-3
J gene: TRBJ2-2

CDR3 protein: CASSLVGVYEQYF
V gene: TRBV11-2
J gene: TRBJ2-7

CDR3 protein: CAWSGDMWNTEAFF
V gene: TRBV30
J gene: TRBJ1-1

CDR3 protein: CASSLERGNNEKLFF
V gene: TRBV5-4
J gene: TRBJ1-4

CDR3 protein: CASSKWDRENGELFF
V gene: TRBV21-1
J gene: TRBJ2-2

CDR3 protein: CAISEPGPTTDTQYF
V gene: TRBV10-3
J gene: TRBJ2-3

CDR3 protein: CSVVGPENYGYTF
V gene: TRBV29-1
J gene: TRBJ1-2

CDR3 protein: CASSQEAPPGPTNTGELFF
V gene: TRBV4-3
J gene: TRBJ2-2

CDR3 protein: CASSEQNTGELFF
V gene: TRBV2
J gene: TRBJ2-2

CDR3 protein: CASSLRTGTGELFF
V gene: TRBV5-1
J gene: TRBJ2-2